This paragraph covers one T cell receptor (beta chain) sequence. The data derive from a study of cytomegalovirus exposure and HLA in healthy donors. The CDR3 sequence is 14 residues long. CDR1 is SGHRS, CDR2 YFSETQ, per germline. Trimming left V 2 bases short and J 4 bases short, with 13 bases between. Data came from immunoSEQ multiplex PCR; TCRdb stores just in-frame clones and leaves some out. The profile shows over 110,000 clones, around 87% of them singletons. Specimen: PBMCs. This TCR was recovered from a young man in good health and CMV-seropositive. The rearrangement links TRBV5-1 to TRBJ2-7, with D possibly TRBD2 on 7 matching bases. CDR3 nucleotides: TGCGCCAGCAGCTTTACGGGGGGACAATACGAGCAGTACTTC. Amino acid sequence: CASSFTGGQYEQYF. Full variable domain (missing parts from reference TRBV5-1 and TRBJ2-7): KAGVTQTPRYLIKTRGQQVTLSCSPISGHRSVSWYQQTPGQGLQFLFEYFSETQRNKGNFPGRFSGRQFSNSRSEMNVSTLELGDSALYLCASSFTGGQYEQYFGPGTRLTVT.